Below, one T cell receptor (beta chain) is given with its context. This record belongs to a study of glioma-infiltrating T cells. Germline V gene data show CDR1 as KGHDR and CDR2 as SFDVKD. The CDR3 totals 16 residues. Using RNA template, CDR3s of TCR alpha and beta were amplified with iRepertoire arm-PCR. One entry per CDR3 protein, called by TCRdb with MiXCR from the multiplex PCR reads. Of approximately 140,000 distinct CDR3 sequences detected, about 25% appear once; the ten largest clones hold 27%. The receptor comes from a human donor with low-grade glioma or glioblastoma, undergoing nonglioma brain surgery, or in good health (not recorded which). This chain uses TRBV24-1 with TRBJ2-3, with unresolved D. The last part of the DNA fits TRBJ1-5 better; the J call may be wrong. Sequenced input: glioma tissue, nonneoplastic brain tissue, or PBMCs (not recorded which). The DNA of the CDR3 is TGTGCCACCAGTGATGCCCCGGATCGACGGGGAGATACGCAGCATTTT. It is translated as CATSDAPDRRGDTQHF.